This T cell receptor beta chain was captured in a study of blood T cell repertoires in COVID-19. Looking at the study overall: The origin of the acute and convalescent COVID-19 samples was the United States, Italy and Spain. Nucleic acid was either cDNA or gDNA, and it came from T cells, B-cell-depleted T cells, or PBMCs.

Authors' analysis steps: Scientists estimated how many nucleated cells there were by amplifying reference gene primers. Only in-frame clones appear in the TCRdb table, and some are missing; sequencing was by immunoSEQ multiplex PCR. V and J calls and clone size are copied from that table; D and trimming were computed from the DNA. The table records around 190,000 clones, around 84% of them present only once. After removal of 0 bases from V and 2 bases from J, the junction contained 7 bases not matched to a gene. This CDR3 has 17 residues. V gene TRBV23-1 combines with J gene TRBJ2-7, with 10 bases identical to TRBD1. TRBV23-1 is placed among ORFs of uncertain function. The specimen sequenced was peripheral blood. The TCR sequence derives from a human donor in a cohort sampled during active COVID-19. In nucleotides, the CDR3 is TGCGCCAGCAGTCAATCCAAAGACAGGGGGCATACCTACGAGCAGTACTTC. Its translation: CASSQSKDRGHTYEQYF.